One sample yielded the 25 T cell receptor beta chains listed below, sequenced in a study of OX40 agonist ivuxolimab in advanced cancers. Library prep was done by the immunoSEQ multiplex PCR assay. This is the immuneACCESS table as TCRdb keeps it, with only in-frame sequences that have V and J called. A part of the clones is gone; compared with another copy, unresolved V genes explain less than half, and the rest is unexplained. Recorded for this sample are roughly 93,000 clones; approximately 80% of them occurred a single time. In total, the top ten clones hold less than 6% of the sample. The sample was CD4+ or CD8+ T cells sorted from blood, taken in a trial of the OX40 agonist ivuxolimab. The receptor source for this set is an adult with an advanced solid tumor such as melanoma, head and neck, liver or kidney cancer.

This chain uses TRBV10-3 with TRBJ1-2; 7 bases map to TRBD1. V gave up 3 bases and J gave up 2 bases; unmatched junction bases: 12. This CDR3 is built from 17 residues. Germline values: CDR1 ENHRY, CDR2 SYGVKD. The CDR3 spells CAISDGRGLVQNYGYTF. CDR3 coding DNA: TGTGCCATCAGTGATGGCAGGGGGTTGGTTCAAAACTATGGCTACACCTTC.

This chain uses TRBV6-6 with TRBJ1-2; D is unresolved. Trimming shortened V by 0 bases and J by 7 bases, and 12 bases separated the two germline ends. This CDR3 contains 14 residues. Germline-derived CDR1 and CDR2 are MNHNY and SVGAGI (reference sequence). The CDR3 sequence: CASSYSGETGGYTF. The CDR3 coding sequence is TGTGCCAGCAGTTACTCGGGCGAGACCGGTGGCTACACCTTC.

The chain couples TRBV5-6 to TRBJ2-3, with 7 bases matching TRBD2. The CDR3 covers 15 residues. Germline assignment: CDR1 SGHDT and CDR2 YYEEEE. The ends lost 1 base at V and 2 bases at J; junction bases unmatched: 4. The DNA of the CDR3 is TGTGCCAGCAGCTTGAGCGGGATTCACACAGATACGCAGTATTTT. Amino acid sequence: CASSLSGIHTDTQYF.

V usage is TRBV14 and J usage is TRBJ2-4, with D possibly being TRBD2 (6 bases). Germline V gene sequence: CDR1 SGHDN, CDR2 FVKESK. V was trimmed by 0 bases and J by 0 bases, leaving 18 bases between them. This CDR3 has 19 amino acids. The chain's CDR3 is CASSQEDGSTNLAKNIQYF. CDR3 bases: TGTGCCAGCAGCCAAGAGGACGGGAGTACGAACCTAGCCAAAAACATTCAGTACTTC.

The V gene is TRBV27, the J gene TRBJ2-5, with D perhaps matching TRBD1 or TRBD2 (6 bases each). CDR3 length: 14 residues. V was clipped by 2 bases and J by 4 bases, with 11 bases between them. Per the germline V gene, CDR1 is MNHEY and CDR2 is SMNVEV (reference sequence). The CDR3 DNA sequence: TGTGCCAGCAGTTTACGAGGGGGAGGAGAGACCCAGTACTTC. It specifies CASSLRGGGETQYF.

The CDR3 DNA is TGTGCCAGTAGTACTCTCTCGACAGGATCGAGGGACATTCAGTACTTC. As protein: CASSTLSTGSRDIQYF. The chain carries TRBV19 and TRBJ2-4, with D perhaps TRBD1 (6 bases). Germline V CDR1 and CDR2: LNHDA, SQIVND (reference sequence). V shed 4 bases and J shed 8 bases, with 21 bases lying between them. There are 16 residues in the CDR3.

The chain combines TRBV5-1 with TRBJ2-7; unclear D gene. Germline assignment: CDR1 SGHRS and CDR2 YFSETQ. Trimming cost V 2 bases and J 2 bases, with 8 bases left between them. The CDR3 has 13 residues. The CDR3 nucleotides are TGCGCCAGCAGCTTTGGCGGCGCCTACGAGCAGTACTTC. Amino acid sequence: CASSFGGAYEQYF. The full variable domain, its missing parts supplied by reference TRBV5-1 and TRBJ2-7, is KAGVTQTPRYLIKTRGQQVTLSCSPISGHRSVSWYQQTPGQGLQFLFEYFSETQRNKGNFPGRFSGRQFSNSRSEMNVSTLELGDSALYLCASSFGGAYEQYFGPGTRLTVT.

This chain links TRBV5-1 with TRBJ2-7; no reliable D call. CDR1 is SGHRS, CDR2 YFSETQ, per germline. This CDR3 has 15 residues. Trimming stripped 3 bases from V and 3 bases from J, with 16 bases between. Written as DNA, the CDR3 is TGCGCCAGCAGCTCCCGGCCCCAGGCCAACTACGAGCAGTACTTC. Amino acid sequence: CASSSRPQANYEQYF.

This sequence joins TRBV10-1 and TRBJ1-2; weak D call: TRBD1 (6 bases). Looked up from germline, CDR1 is WNHNN and CDR2 is SYGVQD (reference sequence). The CDR3 has 13 residues. V was pared by 2 bases and J by 11 bases, with 15 bases between. Here the CDR3 reads CASSETGTGRYTF. The CDR3 bases are TGCGCCAGCAGTGAGACAGGGACGGGTCGATACACCTTC.

This chain connects TRBV19 to TRBJ1-2; D remains unclear. Trimming shortened V by 6 bases and J by 8 bases, and 10 bases separated the two germline ends. The CDR3 covers 11 residues. Germline-derived CDR1 and CDR2 are LNHDA and SQIVND (reference sequence). The CDR3 nucleotides read TGTGCCAGTAGCCTTGCCAGCGGCTACACCTTC. This encodes CASSLASGYTF.

The rearrangement links TRBV9 to TRBJ1-5; D not certain. The CDR3 has 13 amino acids. V was pared by 5 bases and J by 5 bases, with 11 bases between. Germline-derived CDR1 and CDR2 are SGDLS and YYNGEE. This CDR3 reads CASRLGSHQPQHF. CDR3 sequence (DNA): TGTGCCAGCAGGCTAGGGAGTCATCAGCCCCAGCATTTT. The entire variable domain, with the rest obtained from reference TRBV9 and TRBJ1-5, is as follows: DSGVTQTPKHLITATGQRVTLRCSPRSGDLSVYWYQQSLDQGLQFLIQYYNGEERAKGNILERFSAQQFPDLHSELNLSSLELGDSALYFCASRLGSHQPQHFGDGTRLSIL.

This clone has only one observation. CDR3 DNA sequence: TGTGCCAGCAGCCGCGGAGGAGTACAGAATTCACCCCTCCACTTT. Its translation is CASSRGGVQNSPLHF. The rearrangement joins TRBV7-9 to TRBJ1-6; D remains ambiguous. V lost 5 bases and J lost 7, with 15 bases in between. This CDR3 comprises 15 residues. Germline-derived CDR1 and CDR2 are SEHNR and FQNEAQ (reference sequence).

The rearrangement links TRBV18 to TRBJ2-3; D may be TRBD2 (6 bases). V was clipped by 3 bases and J by 3 bases, with 10 bases between them. Germline CDR1 and CDR2: KGHSH and LQKENI. This CDR3 is built from 14 residues. As DNA, the CDR3 is TGTGCCAGCTCACCCGGACGGGGGACAGATACGCAGTATTTT. Amino acid sequence: CASSPGRGTDTQYF.

The chain is built from TRBV29-1 and TRBJ2-4; D gene uncertain. Deletions cut 4 bases from V and 6 bases from J, with 10 bases between. This CDR3 has 12 residues. Germline assignment: CDR1 SQVTM and CDR2 ANQGSEA. This chain's CDR3 is CSVGTVGNIQYF. As DNA, the CDR3 is TGCAGCGTTGGTACAGTTGGAAACATTCAGTACTTC.

The chain combines TRBV6-5 with TRBJ2-7; TRBD1 matches 7 bases. V shed 7 bases, J shed 5 bases, and the junction held 2 bases outside the gene matches. The CDR3 spans 11 residues. The germline V gene has CDR1 MNHEY and CDR2 SVGAGI. The CDR3 DNA sequence: TGTGCCAGCACCGACAGGGACGAGCAGTACTTC. The encoded protein is CASTDRDEQYF.

This clone was seen a few times. The rearrangement links TRBV7-2 to TRBJ2-1, with 8 bases lining up with TRBD2. Germline CDR1 reads SGHTA; CDR2 reads FQGNSA. The J segment lost 7 bases and the V segment lost 2 bases, leaving 7 bases of the junction unmatched. The length of the CDR3 is 15 residues. The CDR3 bases are TGTGCCAGCAGCTTACGGTCGGGGGGGCGAAATGAGCAGTTCTTC. Translating gives CASSLRSGGRNEQFF.

The CDR3 protein is CASSLRAGTSGGQAGKTQYF. The CDR3 DNA reads as TGCGCCAGCAGCCTCCGAGCCGGGACTAGCGGGGGGCAGGCAGGGAAGACGCAGTATTTT. This sequence joins TRBV5-1 and TRBJ2-3; 15 bases match TRBD2. The CDR3 covers 20 residues. V lost 4 bases to trimming and J lost 9 bases; unmatched junction nucleotides: 21. Germline V gives CDR1 SGHRS, CDR2 YFSETQ.

The rearrangement uses TRBV7-3 and TRBJ1-1; TRBD1 might be the D (6 bases). Germline CDR1 is SGHTA and CDR2 is FQGTGA. V dropped 4 bases and J dropped 5 bases, with 11 bases sitting between them. The CDR3 contains 13 residues. CDR3 bases: TGTGCCAGCAGCTCCCGGCAGGGGACTGAAGCTTTCTTT. Its protein is CASSSRQGTEAFF.

CDR3 sequence: CASSVDSVAEAFF. DNA of the CDR3: TGTGCCAGCAGCGTCGATTCGGTCGCTGAAGCTTTCTTT. V usage is TRBV11-2 and J usage is TRBJ1-1; no clear D. CDR1 and CDR2 (germline): SGHAT, FQNNGV. Trimming cost V 5 bases and J 6 bases, with 13 bases left between them. The CDR3 sequence is 13 residues long.

V usage is TRBV6-5 and J usage is TRBJ1-6; tentatively, D is TRBD1 (5 bases). V shed 0 bases and J shed 8 bases, with 8 bases lying between them. Germline V gene data show CDR1 as MNHEY and CDR2 as SVGAGI. The CDR3 covers 14 residues. The CDR3 bases are TGTGCCAGCAGTTACTCCCGAGGGGATTCACCCCTCCACTTT. Translation gives CASSYSRGDSPLHF.

This chain connects TRBV27 to TRBJ2-2; D is ambiguous. Germline-derived CDR1 and CDR2 are MNHEY and SMNVEV (reference sequence). This CDR3 spans 12 amino acids. V was shortened by 6 bases and J by 6 bases, with 8 bases between the two germline ends. CDR3 loop: CASSQVPGELFF. DNA of the CDR3: TGTGCCAGCAGCCAGGTCCCCGGGGAGCTGTTTTTT.

The chain is built from TRBV6-4 and TRBJ2-1; no firm D call. Trimming shortened V by 0 bases and J by 7 bases, and 10 bases separated the two germline ends. In germline, CDR1 is MRHNA, CDR2 SNTAGT. This CDR3 contains 14 residues. CDR3 nucleotides: TGTGCCAGCAGTGACTCGTCTGGAAGGAATGAGCAGTTCTTC. It codes for CASSDSSGRNEQFF.

This chain uses TRBV6-5 with TRBJ1-3; D gene ambiguous. The germline V gene has CDR1 MNHEY and CDR2 SVGAGI. CDR3 length equals 13 residues. The germline V and J ends were trimmed by 5 bases and 2 bases, with 7 bases remaining between them. The CDR3 sequence is CASSRYTGNTIYF. The CDR3, as DNA: TGTGCCAGCAGTCGTTACACTGGAAACACCATATATTTT.

The chain combines TRBV7-9 with TRBJ1-2; D is perhaps TRBD1 (6 bases). Germline CDR1 and CDR2: SEHNR and FQNEAQ (reference sequence). V was cut by 5 bases and J by 3 bases, with 10 bases left in between. The CDR3 extends over 13 amino acids. This chain's CDR3 is CASSLQGYYGYTF. CDR3 DNA: TGTGCCAGCAGCCTCCAGGGGTACTATGGCTACACCTTC.

The chain uses TRBV6-6 and TRBJ2-5; D is unresolved. The J call may be in error: the DNA end matches TRBJ2-7 better. CDR3 length equals 15 residues. Germline-derived CDR1 and CDR2 are MNHNY and SVGAGI (reference sequence). CDR3 DNA: TGTGCCAGCAGCTACGGGCCACAGTCCTCCTACGAGCAGTACTTC. Protein product: CASSYGPQSSYEQYF.